The rows below give T cell receptor beta chains drawn from one sample of a study of tumor-infiltrating lymphocytes in primary liver carcinoma. TCRdb used MiXCR to reprocess the multiplex PCR reads, holding one entry per CDR3 protein. The table has 190,000 or so distinct CDR3 sequences, roughly 61% seen once. The material sequenced was peripheral blood. The receptors were gathered from a woman aged 60-75 years with primary liver carcinoma and hepatitis B virus infection. The CDR3 runs from the conserved cysteine through the conserved F or W. The D gene is left open where the match is weak. Clone size is shown for a subset of rows, as once, few, many or a class of expanded clone.

TRBJ2-1 | TRBV7-3 | . | . | CVSSPWARLDNEQFF | TGTGTCAGCAGCCCCTGGGCCCGACTAGACAATGAGCAGTTCTTC
TRBJ2-6 | TRBV12-3/TRBV12-4 | once | TRBD1 | CASSLRTGSSGANVLAF | TGTGCCAGCAGTTTAAGGACAGGCAGCTCTGGGGCCAACGTCCTGGCTTTT
TRBJ2-3 | TRBV7-9 | many | . | CASSLDRTSTDTQYF | TGTGCCAGCAGCTTAGATCGTACGAGCACAGATACGCAGTATTTT
TRBJ1-3 | TRBV6-1 | . | . | CASSLRTLSGNTIYF | TGTGCCAGCAGTTTACGGACACTATCTGGTAACACCATATATTTT
TRBJ2-1 | TRBV4-1 | . | . | CASRRRGEGSVYNEQFF | TGCGCCAGCAGGAGGAGGGGGGAGGGCTCGGTCTACAATGAGCAGTTCTTC
TRBJ1-2 | TRBV5-4 | many | . | CASSPGDGYTF | TGTGCCAGCAGCCCCGGGGATGGCTACACCTTC
TRBJ1-2 | TRBV28 | few | TRBD1 | CASSLPVTGDGYTF | TGTGCCAGCAGTTTACCGGTGACAGGGGATGGCTACACCTTC
TRBJ2-4 | TRBV10-2 | . | . | CASSESRRWDIQYF | TGCGCCAGCAGTGAGTCAAGGCGATGGGACATTCAATATTTC
TRBJ2-1 | TRBV6-1 | . | . | CASRGDWGGNEQFF | TGTGCCAGCAGAGGGGACTGGGGGGGCAATGAGCAGTTCTTT
TRBJ1-1 | TRBV6-5 | . | TRBD1 | CANSEGAANTEAFF | TGTGCCAACAGTGAGGGGGCAGCAAACACTGAAGCTTTCTTT
TRBJ2-2 | TRBV4-1 | . | TRBD2 | CSRLQEREGHTGELFF | TGCTCCAGACTCCAAGAGCGGGAGGGCCACACCGGGGAGCTGTTTTTT
TRBJ2-3 | TRBV13 | . | TRBD1 | CTSSRDSLGDTQYF | TGTACCAGCAGCCGGGACAGCTTGGGAGATACGCAGTATTTT
TRBJ1-6 | TRBV11-2 | . | . | CASSFTHRDRSPFHF | TGTGCCAGCAGCTTCACACACAGGGACCGGTCACCCTTCCACTTT
TRBJ2-3 | TRBV12-3/TRBV12-4 | . | . | CASSQEQRPTDTQYF | TGTGCCAGCAGTCAAGAACAGCGGCCCACAGATACGCAGTATTTT
TRBJ1-5 | TRBV6-2/TRBV6-3 | . | . | CASSSTEATPLHSNQPQHF | TGTGCCAGCAGCTCAACAGAGGCAACGCCATTACATAGCAATCAGCCCCAACATTTT
TRBJ2-1 | TRBV10-3 | many | . | CAIKGGGYNEQFF | TGTGCCATCAAGGGAGGCGGCTACAATGAGCAGTTCTTC
TRBJ1-4 | TRBV11-2 | . | . | CASSLEVGDEKLFF | TGTGCCAGCAGCTTAGAGGTTGGGGACGAAAAACTGTTTTTT
TRBJ1-1 | TRBV29-1 | many | . | CSVLQRRGNTEAFF | TGCAGCGTCTTACAAAGGCGGGGGAACACTGAAGCTTTCTTT
TRBJ2-7 | TRBV4-2 | many | . | CASSQGPSVEYEQYF | TGTGCCAGCAGCCAAGGTCCCAGCGTAGAATACGAGCAGTACTTC
TRBJ1-2 | TRBV6-5 | . | TRBD1 | CASSYGGQGIGYTF | TGTGCCAGCAGTTATGGAGGACAGGGAATCGGCTACACCTTC
TRBJ2-5 | TRBV28 | . | . | CASSLPQGLGTQYF | TGTGCCAGCAGTTTACCCCAGGGGCTCGGGACCCAGTACTTC
TRBJ2-1 | TRBV5-4 | . | TRBD2 | CASSRGGGRAYNEQFF | TGTGCCAGCAGCAGAGGGGGCGGGAGGGCTTACAATGAGCAGTTCTTC